The next 26 T cell receptor beta chains were all read from a single sample in a study of Ad26.COV2.S vaccination and SARS-CoV-2 variants. The treatment is: around 19 received Ad26.COV2.S at low or high dose, single or two shots; several received placebo; per-sample allocation not given. Specimens were obtained on day 63 following the first vaccine or placebo injection. TCRdb's copy holds only in-frame clones and misses some; the assay was immunoSEQ multiplex PCR. The table includes fewer than 400,000 clones, about 89% detected once. The material sequenced was peripheral blood, taken in a trial of Ad26.COV2.S vaccine versus placebo. The receptors here all came from a person between 18 and 59 years old who received the Ad26.COV2.S COVID-19 vaccine or a placebo.

The rearrangement links TRBV30 to TRBJ2-1; weak D call: TRBD2 (6 bases). The V end lost 4 bases, the J end lost 10 bases, and 23 bases lay between the germline ends. The CDR3 spans 15 residues. Germline lookup yields CDR1 GTSNPN and CDR2 SVGIG (reference sequence). The CDR3 here is CAWNVGGAVVKEQFF. The CDR3 DNA sequence: TGTGCCTGGAATGTTGGCGGGGCCGTGGTCAAGGAGCAGTTCTTC.

This chain connects TRBV7-8 to TRBJ2-1; D unresolved. This CDR3 has 15 residues. V was pared by 2 bases and J by 0 bases, with 8 bases between. The germline V gene encodes CDR1 SGHVS and CDR2 FQNEAQ. The CDR3 region is CASSLLGSSYNEQFF. The CDR3 coding sequence is TGTGCCAGCAGCTTACTGGGCAGCTCCTACAATGAGCAGTTCTTC.

The chain is built from TRBV5-1 and TRBJ1-5; 11 bases align to TRBD1. CDR3 size: 15 residues. Germline assignment: CDR1 SGHRS and CDR2 YFSETQ. J gave up 8 bases and V 3 bases, and 7 bases lay outside the gene matches. The CDR3 nucleotides read TGCGCCAGCAGCTCAGGGACAGGGGGAAGCGAGCCCCAGCATTTT. This translates into CASSSGTGGSEPQHF.

The rearrangement links TRBV5-1 to TRBJ1-1, with 8 bases lining up with TRBD1. Germline values: CDR1 SGHRS, CDR2 YFSETQ. J gave up 11 bases and V 3 bases, and 9 bases lay outside the gene matches. This CDR3 has 13 amino acids. DNA of the CDR3: TGCGCCAGCAGCTGGAGGACAGGGCAGATTGCTTTCTTT. It codes for CASSWRTGQIAFF.

This chain links TRBV5-4 with TRBJ1-4; weak D call: TRBD1 (5 bases). Germline lookup yields CDR1 SGHNT and CDR2 YYREEE (reference sequence). Trimming cost V 2 bases and J 3 bases, with 8 bases left between them. CDR3 length: 14 residues. The CDR3 nucleotides read TGTGCCAGCAGCTTTGGGGGGTCTAATGAAAAACTGTTTTTT. Its protein is CASSFGGSNEKLFF.

This clone was seen more than once but under ten times. The chain carries TRBV5-4 and TRBJ2-2; 9 bases agree with TRBD1. Germline V gene lookup returns CDR1 SGHNT and CDR2 YYREEE (reference sequence). CDR3 length: 15 residues. The V gene end was trimmed by 4 bases and the J gene end by 8 bases; junction bases not matched to a gene: 9. The CDR3 reads CASSPWTGVIGELFF. The DNA for the CDR3 is TGTGCCAGCAGCCCGTGGACAGGGGTCATAGGGGAGCTGTTTTTT.

This sequence joins TRBV21-1 and TRBJ2-1; the table gives TRBD1 as D, unverified against the DNA. TRBV21-1 is classified as a pseudogene. This CDR3 comprises 13 residues. Written as DNA, the CDR3 is TGTGCCAGCAGCAAAGTCAGGGGAAATGAGCAGTTCTTC. It encodes CASSKVRGNEQFF.

Points on this clone: The same CDR3 can be traced to other DNA sequences in this sample. The gene calls are TRBV19 and TRBJ2-7, with 8 nucleotides matching TRBD1. Losses at the gene ends were 6 bases for V and 3 bases for J; bases not matched to a gene: 4. The CDR3 runs to 13 residues. Looked up from germline, CDR1 is LNHDA and CDR2 is SQIVND (reference sequence). The CDR3 DNA reads TGTGCCAGTAGCCCGGGACAGGACTACGAGCAGTACTTC. Protein sequence: CASSPGQDYEQYF.

The gene calls are TRBV7-2 and TRBJ1-5; the D is unclear. The CDR3 covers 17 residues. Germline values: CDR1 SGHTA, CDR2 FQGNSA. Deletions cut 0 bases from V and 0 bases from J, with 12 bases between. The CDR3 reads CASSLAGRSYSNQPQHF. CDR3 bases: TGTGCCAGCAGCTTAGCGGGGAGGTCTTATAGCAATCAGCCCCAGCATTTT. The full variable domain, in which reference TRBV7-2 and TRBJ1-5 provide the parts outside the CDR3, is GAGVSQSPSNKVTEKGKDVELRCDPISGHTALYWYRQSLGQGLEFLIYFQGNSAPDKSGLPSDRFSAERTGGSVSTLTIQRTQQEDSAVYLCASSLAGRSYSNQPQHFGDGTRLSIL.

The V and J genes are TRBV20-1 and TRBJ2-1, with D perhaps TRBD1 (5 bases). Trimming shortened V by 3 bases and J by 0 bases, and 9 bases separated the two germline ends. The CDR3 length is 14 residues. CDR1 DFQATT and CDR2 SNEGSKA come from the germline V gene (reference sequence). The CDR3 loop reads CSASEGASYNEQFF. DNA of the CDR3: TGCAGTGCTAGTGAAGGGGCCTCCTACAATGAGCAGTTCTTC.

Concerning this clone: This sample includes further DNA sequences coding for the same CDR3. The chain joins TRBV2 to TRBJ1-5; D is undetermined. CDR1 and CDR2 from the germline V gene are SNHLY and FYNNEI. The CDR3 is 14 residues long. V lost 0 bases and J 1 base, leaving 4 bases between the germline ends. The CDR3 DNA sequence: TGTGCCAGCAGTGAAGCGGACAGCAATCAGCCCCAGCATTTT. Translated: CASSEADSNQPQHF.

In DNA, the CDR3 is TGTGCCAGCAGCTCCCGACTAGCGGGAGTAAGCGAGCAGTACTTC. Residues: CASSSRLAGVSEQYF. V usage is TRBV11-3 and J usage is TRBJ2-7; 12 bases agree with TRBD2. The V gene end was trimmed by 4 bases and the J gene end by 6 bases; junction bases not matched to a gene: 7. The CDR3 covers 15 residues. Germline CDR1 SGHNT, CDR2 YENEEA.

This clone has just one count. The genes are TRBV28 and TRBJ1-2; TRBD1 matches 8 bases. The ends lost 4 bases at V and 4 bases at J; junction bases unmatched: 11. Germline-derived CDR1 and CDR2 are MDHEN and SYDVKM. The CDR3 extends over 16 amino acids. The CDR3 DNA sequence: TGTGCCAGCAGTTCCCCTAGAGGACAGGGTGGCTATGGCTACACCTTC. It is translated as CASSSPRGQGGYGYTF.

This chain joins TRBV5-1 and TRBJ2-7; D is unclear. Germline loops: CDR1 SGHRS, CDR2 YFSETQ. The V end was cut by 4 bases, the J end by 2 bases, with 13 bases between. The CDR3 is 14 residues long. This CDR3 reads CASSSPGPPYEQYF. DNA of the CDR3: TGCGCCAGCAGCAGCCCCGGGCCACCCTACGAGCAGTACTTC.

The chain combines TRBV9 with TRBJ2-2; TRBD2 agrees at 9 bases. This CDR3 region has 18 residues. Germline CDR1 and CDR2: SGDLS and YYNGEE. J gave up 6 bases and V 4 bases, and 16 bases lay outside the gene matches. In DNA form, the CDR3 reads TGTGCCAGCAGCCCTGGTCTGGGACTAGCAAGTGCGGCCGGGGAGCTGTTTTTT. Translation: CASSPGLGLASAAGELFF.

Worth noting for this clone: Within the sample, other DNA sequences also encode this same CDR3. The V gene is TRBV28, the J gene TRBJ1-2; D possibly corresponds to TRBD1 (5 bases). CDR1 and CDR2 (germline): MDHEN, SYDVKM. The CDR3 extends over 14 amino acids. The germline V and J ends were trimmed by 2 bases and 2 bases, with 9 bases remaining between them. CDR3 DNA sequence: TGTGCCAGCAGTTTAGGGGCAGGGAACTATGGCTACACCTTC. Its protein product is CASSLGAGNYGYTF.

V gene TRBV5-6 combines with J gene TRBJ2-1, with 10 bases identical to TRBD2. The CDR3 spans 16 residues. Germline CDR1 SGHDT, CDR2 YYEEEE. Losses at the gene ends were 4 bases for V and 5 bases for J; bases not matched to a gene: 9. CDR3 DNA sequence: TGTGCCAGCAGCCAGAGCGGGAGGGCTTCCCACAATGAGCAGTTCTTC. It yields the protein CASSQSGRASHNEQFF.

CDR3 in amino acids: CASSFRGAKVAGNEQFF. Written as DNA, the CDR3 is TGTGCCAGCAGTTTTAGGGGGGCAAAGGTAGCAGGCAATGAGCAGTTCTTC. V is TRBV27 and J is TRBJ2-1; D could derive from TRBD1 or TRBD2 (6 bases each). Trimming removed 3 bases at V and 6 bases at J, with 21 bases between. The CDR3 totals 17 residues. In germline, CDR1 is MNHEY, CDR2 SMNVEV (reference sequence).

This sequence joins TRBV2 and TRBJ1-4, with D possibly matching TRBD1 (6 bases). Germline loops: CDR1 SNHLY, CDR2 FYNNEI. Trimming cost V 8 bases and J 7 bases, with 14 bases left between them. The CDR3 runs 13 residues. As DNA, the CDR3 is TGTGCCAGCGGGGGGGGCAGGGCTGAAAAACTGTTTTTT. This sequence encodes CASGGGRAEKLFF.

The chain carries TRBV4-1 and TRBJ2-2; D might be TRBD2 (5 bases). In germline, CDR1 is MGHRA, CDR2 YSYEKL. The CDR3 covers 15 residues. Trimming removed 1 base at V and 0 bases at J, with 6 bases between. The CDR3 nucleotides read TGCGCCAGCAGCCAAGGGAGGACGAACACCGGGGAGCTGTTTTTT. The encoded protein is CASSQGRTNTGELFF.

The chain employs TRBV12-5 and TRBJ1-5; D is undetermined. The V gene lost 0 bases and the J gene lost 3 bases, with 18 bases spanning the gap. The germline CDR1 and CDR2 sequences are LGHNT and FRNRAP. The CDR3 length is 18 residues. The CDR3 spells CASGLVLSTRGPNQPQHF. The CDR3, as DNA: TGTGCTAGTGGTTTGGTACTCTCTACACGAGGGCCCAATCAGCCCCAGCATTTT. The variable domain in full, with the rest retrieved from reference TRBV12-5 and TRBJ1-5, is DARVTQTPRHKVTEMGQEVTMRCQPILGHNTVFWYRQTMMQGLELLAYFRNRAPLDDSGMPKDRFSAEMPDATLATLKIQPSEPRDSAVYFCASGLVLSTRGPNQPQHFGDGTRLSIL.

The chain carries TRBV6-2 or TRBV6-3 and TRBJ2-7; TRBD1 agrees at 9 bases. Germline assignment: CDR1 MNHEY and CDR2 SVGEGT. This CDR3 is built from 14 residues. V trimming: 6 bases; J trimming: 7 bases; junction bases outside the gene matches: 10. The CDR3 is CASSSTGGSIEQYF. CDR3 nucleotide sequence: TGTGCCAGCAGCTCGACAGGGGGGTCCATTGAGCAGTACTTC.

The V call is TRBV3-1 (or the pseudogene TRBV3-2), the J call TRBJ1-2; no clear D. The CDR3 is 13 residues long. V lost 4 bases and J lost 7, with 13 bases in between. CDR1 LGHDT and CDR2 YNNKEL come from the germline V gene (reference sequence). The CDR3 reads CASSPGPGGGYTF. CDR3 sequence (DNA): TGTGCCAGCAGCCCCGGGCCCGGCGGTGGCTACACCTTC.

CDR3: CAISETSGQETQYF. The CDR3 DNA sequence: TGTGCCATCAGTGAGACTAGCGGCCAAGAGACCCAGTACTTC. This chain uses TRBV10-3 with TRBJ2-5, with TRBD2 matching over 8 bases. The CDR3 has 14 amino acids. V was pared by 2 bases and J by 1 base, with 0 bases of the junction left unmatched. CDR1 ENHRY and CDR2 SYGVKD come from the germline V gene.

The count of this clone is one. The rearrangement uses TRBV5-4 and TRBJ2-3; 8 positions agree with TRBD1. J gave up 0 bases and V 3 bases, and 3 bases lay outside the gene matches. This CDR3 spans 15 amino acids. Per germline, CDR1 SGHNT and CDR2 YYREEE (reference sequence). The CDR3 sequence: CASSYGQGSTDTQYF. DNA for the CDR3: TGTGCCAGCAGCTATGGACAGGGTAGCACAGATACGCAGTATTTT.

The chain recombines TRBV30 with TRBJ1-5; no clear D gene. This CDR3 has 13 residues. Germline V gene data show CDR1 as GTSNPN and CDR2 as SVGIG (reference sequence). Trimming removed 2 bases at V and 12 bases at J, with 17 bases between. CDR3 in amino acids: CAWSSSLKGLQHF. The CDR3 DNA is TGTGCCTGGAGTTCATCTCTGAAGGGTCTCCAGCATTTT.